A single sample is the source of the 8 T cell receptor beta chains below, sequenced in a study of blood T cell repertoires in COVID-19. Only in-frame clones appear in the TCRdb table, and some are missing; sequencing was by immunoSEQ multiplex PCR. Here the sample spans 55,000 to 65,000 clones, roughly 80% being singletons. Sample: peripheral blood. The receptors come from a man between 60 and 70 years old with acute or convalescent COVID-19.

Note on this clone: One end of the junction varies from germline; a read error may be responsible. The chain joins TRBV2 to TRBJ1-3, with no clear D. The CDR3 runs to 16 residues. The germline V gene encodes CDR1 SNHLY and CDR2 FYNNEI. CDR3 sequence reads: CASREAVGSSGNTIYF. CDR3 sequence (DNA): TGTGCCAGCAGGGAAGCGGTGGGGAGCTCTGGAAACACCATATATTTT.

V is TRBV7-9 and J is TRBJ2-2; D perhaps matches TRBD1 (6 bases). The germline V gene encodes CDR1 SEHNR and CDR2 FQNEAQ (reference sequence). The CDR3 runs to 16 residues. Trimming cost V 5 bases and J 4 bases, with 17 bases left between them. For the CDR3, the DNA is TGTGCCAGCAGCCTTGGAACAGGGAGACCCACCGGGGAGCTGTTTTTT. Translating gives CASSLGTGRPTGELFF. Combining the CDR3 with reference TRBV7-9 and TRBJ2-2 gives the whole variable domain DTGVSQNPRHKITKRGQNVTFRCDPISEHNRLYWYRQTLGQGPEFLTYFQNEAQLEKSRLLSDRFSAERPKGSFSTLEIQRTEQGDSAMYLCASSLGTGRPTGELFFGEGSRLTVL.

This chain connects TRBV11-3 to TRBJ1-1, with D tentatively TRBD1 (6 bases). V lost 5 bases, J lost 5 bases, and 12 bases lay in between. The CDR3 runs to 13 residues. Germline CDR1 SGHNT, CDR2 YENEEA. The CDR3: CASSPQGETEAFF. Here the CDR3 DNA reads TGTGCCAGCAGCCCACAGGGTGAAACTGAAGCTTTCTTT.

This chain joins TRBV4-1 and TRBJ1-3; possibly TRBD1 for D (6 bases). The germline gives CDR1 MGHRA, CDR2 YSYEKL. Between the trimmed V and J ends, which lost 1 base and 4 bases, there was a span of 14 bases. The CDR3 is made up of 16 amino acids. For the CDR3, the DNA is TGCGCCAGCAGCCAAGCTCCTAGGGGGTGGGGAAACACCATATATTTT. This encodes CASSQAPRGWGNTIYF.

The chain uses TRBV12-3 or TRBV12-4 and TRBJ2-4; tentatively, D is TRBD1 (7 bases). Trimming removed 3 bases at V and 7 bases at J, with 10 bases between. The CDR3 spans 13 residues. The CDR3 region has the DNA TGTGCCAGCAGTTTTGCAGGGGGGAACATTCAGTACTTC. This translates into CASSFAGGNIQYF.

This clone appeared a few times. The chain employs TRBV7-8 and TRBJ2-5; TRBD1 matches at 7 bases. The V segment lost 0 bases and the J segment 3 bases; nucleotides outside the gene matches: 4. This CDR3 comprises 15 residues. Germline-derived CDR1 and CDR2 are SGHVS and FQNEAQ. The chain's CDR3 is CASSLAGGSEETQYF. DNA for the CDR3: TGTGCCAGCAGCTTAGCAGGGGGCAGTGAAGAGACCCAGTACTTC. Filled out from reference TRBV7-8 and TRBJ2-5, the complete variable domain reads GAGVSQSPRYKVAKRGQDVALRCDPISGHVSLFWYQQALGQGPEFLTYFQNEAQLDKSGLPSDRFFAERPEGSVSTLKIQRTQQEDSAVYLCASSLAGGSEETQYFGPGTRLLVL.

V usage is TRBV9 and J usage is TRBJ1-3; the D gene is possibly TRBD1 (6 bases). CDR1 and CDR2 from the germline V gene are SGDLS and YYNGEE. This CDR3 spans 16 amino acids. V was trimmed by 3 bases and J by 1 base, leaving 14 bases between them. CDR3: CASSGRGRGSGNTIYF. The CDR3, as DNA: TGTGCCAGCAGCGGTCGGGGGAGGGGGTCTGGAAACACCATATATTTT.

V and J are TRBV24-1 and TRBJ2-2; 7 bases agree with TRBD1. CDR1 KGHDR and CDR2 SFDVKD come from the germline V gene. The CDR3 sequence is 15 residues long. Unmatched junction bases numbered 5, after V lost 1 base and J lost 7 bases. CDR3 region: CATSDFATGDGELFF. DNA for the CDR3: TGTGCCACCAGTGATTTCGCTACAGGGGACGGGGAGCTGTTTTTT.